A single TCR beta chain is shown here with its context. This clone's antigen is unknown. This record belongs to a study of T cells expressing NK-cell markers (dated by TCRdb to about 2020). A note on the overall study: About 8 donors provided sorted CD3+CD56+NKG2C+, CD3+CD56+NKG2C- and CD3+CD56-NKG2C+ T-cell subsets, whose TCR beta-chain repertoires were profiled. Of the eight sequenced donors, seven were found to be HCMV-seropositive and one was found to be HCMV-seronegative. The eight sequenced donors were randomly selected healthy volunteers, three men and five women. Illumina HiSeq 2000/2500, MiSeq or NextSeq was used to sequence libraries as 2 x 150 bp reads. The study at large found these results: Those dominant clonotypes were again the most abundant among CD3+CD56-NKG2C+ cells in a few donors, at roughly 25-60.1%. Whether the expanded NKG2C-expressing T cell clones were specific for HCMV antigens remained unclear. In six donors, the dominant CD3+CD56+NKG2C+ clonotypes ranked among the top 10 CD8+ clonotypes, making up about 1.0-7.5% of CD8+ T cells.

The cysteine opens and the phenylalanine closes a CDR3 of 15 amino acids. Only the protein is on record. In the germline V gene, CDR1 corresponds to MNHEY and CDR2 to SVGAGI. HCMV serostatus was determined by detecting HCMV-specific IgG in serum with a commercial ELISA kit. Peripheral blood mononuclear cells were isolated from blood by Ficoll density gradient centrifugation. Sequencing was performed on an Illumina HiSeq 2000. The TCR beta cDNA libraries were made using 5'RACE template switching, a step that added both a universal primer site and unique molecular identifiers. Priming for cDNA synthesis came from the TCR beta constant segment, and two successive PCR amplification steps followed. Concerning the study's data processing: MIGEC handled demultiplexing of the reads and grouping by UMI, while MiTCR was used to assemble and quantify clonotypes. To exclude erroneous sequences, any TCR cDNA sequence not supported by at least two reads was discarded. The tcR package was used for downstream repertoire analysis, and clonotypes were matched between fractions using CDR3 nucleotide sequence together with V segment. VDJmatch was used to annotate antigen specificity against VDJdb, with one amino acid substitution in CDR3 permitted. TCRdb reprocessed the reads, reporting each CDR3 protein sequence once and no DNA. The V and J calls and clone size are TCRdb's, not the authors'. The sample table gives some 600,000 distinct CDR3 sequences. 3.5% to 4.5% of the sample lies in the top ten.

The rearranged chain carries TRBV6-5 and TRBJ1-2; TCRdb designates TRBD1, a call that cannot be tested without DNA. The specimen sequenced was blood T cells: a sorted CD56 or NKG2C T cell subset, CD4+ or CD8+ T cells, or bulk PBMC T cells (not recorded which). The clonotype comes from a young man in good health. Donor details come from another sample of the same person, matched by shared clones. This receptor carries the CDR3 CASSYEPGANYGYTF.